This T cell receptor beta chain came from a study of shared clonotypes between healthy human individuals. The naive CD8 fraction comprised CD45RO-negative cells positively selected for CCR7 and excluded terminally differentiated effector memory CD45RA+ cells. Repertoires were generated with immunoSEQ multiplex PCR, while TCRdb's copy carries only in-frame clones and drops some. The top ten hold over 0.09% of the sample, which has nearly 600,000 clones, nearly 97% seen once. From germline, CDR1 is SNHLY and CDR2 FYNNEI. The V gene lost 6 bases and the J gene lost 7 bases, with 13 bases spanning the gap. The CDR3 spans 13 residues.

The J gene is TRBJ2-1, the V gene TRBV2; tentative D call: TRBD1 (6 bases). This receptor was obtained from a woman in her 30s in good health. Source material: naive CD8+ T cells sorted from blood. The CDR3 DNA is TGTGCCAGCAGCCAGGGGAGTCTTAATGAGCAGTTCTTC. The encoded protein is CASSQGSLNEQFF.